This entry lists 15 T cell receptor beta chains sequenced from one sample in a study of read filtering for tumor transcriptome and immune sequencing. Molecular barcoded adaptors covering alpha/delta and beta/gamma chains were used on about 0.4 ug RNA. TCRdb processed the reads anew with MiXCR; each CDR3 protein has one entry. The sample lists 62,000 or so distinct CDR3 sequences, 20% to 25% occurring once. Input material: a population of CD138-negative cells sorted from bone marrow. The source of these receptors is a donor at least 40 years old with multiple myeloma.

This clonotype was seen many times. The rearrangement uses TRBV7-9 and TRBJ1-2, with D uncertain. V shed 1 base and J shed 4 bases, with 7 bases lying between them. The germline V gene has CDR1 SEHNR and CDR2 FQNEAQ (reference sequence). The CDR3 runs 13 residues. CDR3 DNA sequence: TGTGCCAGCAGCTTAGAGAACAGCTATGGCTACACCTTC. The encoded protein is CASSLENSYGYTF.

In this sample, this clonotype turned up many times. V and J are TRBV9 and TRBJ1-4; D remains unclear. The V end was cut by 3 bases, the J end by 2 bases, with 14 bases between. The CDR3 loop spans 16 amino acids. In germline, CDR1 is SGDLS, CDR2 YYNGEE. CDR3 loop: CASSAPFGSTNEKLFF. As DNA, the CDR3 is TGTGCCAGCAGCGCTCCGTTTGGGTCTACTAATGAAAAACTGTTTTTT.

This clonotype was counted ten times or more. This chain's CDR3 is CASSPSGQGETEAFF. DNA of the CDR3: TGCGCCAGCAGCCCCTCGGGACAGGGAGAAACTGAAGCTTTCTTT. The chain employs TRBV5-1 and TRBJ1-1; TRBD1 aligns across 9 bases. CDR1 is SGHRS, CDR2 YFSETQ, per germline. V dropped 4 bases and J dropped 5; count of bases not matched to a gene: 9. The CDR3 is 15 residues long.

This rearrangement joins TRBV10-2 to TRBJ2-7; possibly TRBD1 for D (6 bases). V shed 3 bases and J shed 5 bases, with 14 bases lying between them. This CDR3 has 14 residues. CDR1 WSHSY and CDR2 SAAADI come from the germline V gene. CDR3 in DNA: TGCGCCAGCAGTGAAACAGGGCCATTCAACGAGCAGTACTTC. It encodes CASSETGPFNEQYF.

V gene TRBV5-1 combines with J gene TRBJ1-4, with D hard to call. Germline V gene lookup returns CDR1 SGHRS and CDR2 YFSETQ. Trimming removed 0 bases from V and 0 bases from J, with 9 bases in between. There are 16 residues in the CDR3. The CDR3 spells CASSLGSEATNEKLFF. The CDR3 region has the DNA TGCGCCAGCAGCTTGGGTTCCGAGGCAACTAATGAAAAACTGTTTTTT.

This clonotype was counted at least ten times. The chain has TRBV20-1 and TRBJ2-3, with unresolved D. This CDR3 has 15 amino acids. V lost 0 bases and J 2 bases, leaving 12 bases between the germline ends. CDR1 and CDR2 from the germline V gene are DFQATT and SNEGSKA (reference sequence). The CDR3 loop reads CSARDPSESTDTQYF. In DNA form, the CDR3 reads TGCAGTGCTAGAGATCCTAGTGAATCCACAGATACGCAGTATTTT.

There are many counts of this clonotype. V and J are TRBV14 and TRBJ2-5; perhaps D is TRBD1 or TRBD2 (6 bases each). The germline gives CDR1 SGHDN, CDR2 FVKESK. The CDR3 sequence is 13 residues long. V lost 0 bases, J lost 10 bases, and 12 bases lay in between. DNA of the CDR3: TGTGCCAGCAGCCAAGATACAAGGGGGGTCCAGTACTTC. Translated, it gives CASSQDTRGVQYF.

The V and J genes are TRBV20-1 and TRBJ2-7; TRBD1 matches 8 bases. V shed 6 bases, J shed 6 bases, and the junction held 7 bases outside the gene matches. Germline V CDR1 and CDR2: DFQATT, SNEGSKA (reference sequence). This CDR3 comprises 12 residues. The CDR3 loop is CSAPRTGPEQYF. CDR3 DNA sequence: TGCAGTGCACCTCGGACAGGGCCCGAGCAGTACTTC.

This clonotype appeared many times. The chain combines TRBV11-1 with TRBJ2-1; maybe TRBD1 (5 bases). From germline, CDR1 is SGHAT and CDR2 FQDESV (reference sequence). The length of the CDR3 is 15 residues. Trimming shortened V by 3 bases and J by 8 bases, and 17 bases separated the two germline ends. The CDR3 loop reads CASSFDQGGIHEQFF. The DNA of the CDR3 is TGTGCCAGCAGCTTTGACCAGGGCGGAATCCATGAGCAGTTCTTC.

Only a few counts were recorded for this clonotype. This rearrangement joins TRBV12-3 or TRBV12-4 to TRBJ1-1; 7 nucleotides match TRBD1. The CDR3 contains 15 residues. Trimming removed 5 bases from V and 0 bases from J; junction bases left unmatched: 6. CDR3 nucleotides: TGTGCCAGCAGTCCCCGGGACAGTATGAACACTGAAGCTTTCTTT. As protein: CASSPRDSMNTEAFF.

With respect to this clonotype: A much larger clone is a single base away; this may be a read error. The V and J genes are TRBV28 and TRBJ2-7; D remains ambiguous. V lost 10 bases, J lost 0 bases, and 7 bases lay in between. CDR1 and CDR2 (germline): MDHEN, SYDVKM. There are 11 residues in the CDR3. The CDR3 DNA follows: TGTGCCATTAGTGGCTCCTACGAGCAGTACTTC. Translated, it gives CAISGSYEQYF.

The sample holds a few counts of this clonotype. The chain joins TRBV5-1 to TRBJ1-3; tentatively, D is TRBD1 (6 bases). Looked up from germline, CDR1 is SGHRS and CDR2 is YFSETQ. Trimming removed 0 bases from V and 0 bases from J, with 10 bases in between. CDR3 length equals 16 residues. CDR3 bases: TGCGCCAGCAGCTTGGGACAGGCTTTCTCTGGAAACACCATATATTTT. Its protein product is CASSLGQAFSGNTIYF.

At least ten counts were recorded for this clonotype. V usage is TRBV29-1 and J usage is TRBJ2-3; D possibly matches TRBD1 or TRBD2 (6 bases each). The germline V and J ends were trimmed by 2 bases and 3 bases, with 12 bases remaining between them. In germline, CDR1 is SQVTM, CDR2 ANQGSEA. The CDR3 is made up of 14 amino acids. CDR3 residues: CSVESRGRTDTQYF. CDR3 nucleotides: TGCAGCGTTGAAAGCCGGGGGCGGACAGATACGCAGTATTTT.

About this clonotype itself: A much larger clone lies one base from this, so it may be a read error. The chain joins TRBV12-3 or TRBV12-4 to TRBJ1-5; possibly TRBD1 for D (5 bases). V shed 0 bases and J shed 7 bases, with 13 bases lying between them. CDR3 length: 15 residues. The DNA of the CDR3 is TGTGCCAGCAGTTTAGCGGCTCAGGGTCGGCAGCCCCAGCATTTT. It translates to CASSLAAQGRQPQHF.

The chain has TRBV28 and TRBJ2-1; D may be TRBD1 (6 bases). Germline V CDR1 and CDR2: MDHEN, SYDVKM. The V end was cut by 6 bases, the J end by 4 bases, with 16 bases between. This CDR3 has 15 residues. Here the CDR3 DNA reads TGTGCCAGCAGCCGTGACAGGCAAATATACAATGAGCAGTTCTTC. Protein product: CASSRDRQIYNEQFF.